These 29 T cell receptor beta chains were sequenced from one sample in a study of blood T cell repertoires in COVID-19. Profiling relied on immunoSEQ multiplex PCR, and the TCRdb table lists in-frame clones only, not all of them. This sample has approximately 140,000 clones, with about 88% found just once. Input material: PBMCs or T cells enriched from blood (not recorded which). Every receptor here comes from a man between 40 and 49 years old with acute COVID-19.

This chain connects TRBV5-5 to TRBJ1-5, with 9 positions matching TRBD1. V shed 3 bases, J shed 7 bases, and the junction held 5 bases outside the gene matches. Germline loops: CDR1 SGHKS, CDR2 YYEKEE (reference sequence). This CDR3 is built from 14 residues. The CDR3 region has the DNA TGTGCCAGCAGCTGGGGACAGGGTGAACAGCCCCAGCATTTT. Protein sequence: CASSWGQGEQPQHF.

This chain uses TRBV19 with TRBJ1-3; maybe TRBD1 (5 bases). The CDR3 is 14 amino acids. Per the germline V gene, CDR1 is LNHDA and CDR2 is SQIVND (reference sequence). V gave up 8 bases and J gave up 4 bases, with 15 bases separating them. The CDR3, as DNA: TGTGCCAGTGGGGTTGAGGGACTCGGAAACACCATATATTTT. Translation gives CASGVEGLGNTIYF. Drawing the rest from reference TRBV19 and TRBJ1-3, the complete variable domain is DGGITQSPKYLFRKEGQNVTLSCEQNLNHDAMYWYRQDPGQGLRLIYYSQIVNDFQKGDIAEGYSVSREKKESFPLTVTSAQKNPTAFYLCASGVEGLGNTIYFGEGSWLTVV.

The chain has TRBV24-1 and TRBJ2-3, with D possibly being TRBD1 (6 bases). The V gene lost 7 bases and the J gene lost 0 bases, with 10 bases spanning the gap. The length of the CDR3 is 14 residues. Germline loops: CDR1 KGHDR, CDR2 SFDVKD. DNA for the CDR3: TGTGCCACCAGGGGGGCTGCTAGCACAGATACGCAGTATTTT. It specifies CATRGAASTDTQYF.

CDR3 protein: CSAEPGTRNTEAFF. Here the CDR3 DNA reads TGCAGCGCCGAACCAGGGACACGAAACACTGAAGCTTTCTTT. This chain joins TRBV29-1 and TRBJ1-1; TRBD1 is a possible D gene (6 bases). This CDR3 comprises 14 residues. The V and J ends lost 7 bases and 2 bases respectively, with 17 bases between them. Germline V gives CDR1 SQVTM, CDR2 ANQGSEA.

This rearrangement joins TRBV5-1 to TRBJ2-7; 8 positions match TRBD2. Germline-derived CDR1 and CDR2 are SGHRS and YFSETQ. CDR3 length: 13 amino acids. Trimming took 4 bases from V and 4 from J; bases not matched to a gene: 4. The CDR3 DNA is TGCGCCAGCAGCGCGGGGGGCGCGTACGAGCAGTACTTC. Protein product: CASSAGGAYEQYF. The entire variable domain, with the rest obtained from reference TRBV5-1 and TRBJ2-7, is as follows: KAGVTQTPRYLIKTRGQQVTLSCSPISGHRSVSWYQQTPGQGLQFLFEYFSETQRNKGNFPGRFSGRQFSNSRSEMNVSTLELGDSALYLCASSAGGAYEQYFGPGTRLTVT.

The rearrangement joins TRBV18 to TRBJ2-7; tentatively, D is TRBD1 (7 bases). The CDR3 extends over 15 amino acids. The V end lost 0 bases, the J end lost 5 bases, and 14 bases lay between the germline ends. CDR1 KGHSH and CDR2 LQKENI come from the germline V gene. CDR3 loop: CASSPPEGAGHEQYF. For the CDR3, the DNA is TGTGCCAGCTCACCACCGGAGGGGGCTGGGCACGAGCAGTACTTC.

This clone appeared once. J is TRBJ1-1 and V is TRBV19; D is perhaps TRBD1 (6 bases). Germline CDR1 reads LNHDA; CDR2 reads SQIVND (reference sequence). Trimming shortened V by 7 bases and J by 5 bases, and 23 bases separated the two germline ends. The CDR3 contains 16 residues. The CDR3 spells CASTPSGGGLGTEAFF. The CDR3 DNA reads TGTGCCAGTACCCCATCGGGGGGCGGGTTGGGGACTGAAGCTTTCTTT.

The gene calls are TRBV24-1 and TRBJ2-7, with 10 bases that match TRBD1. There are 16 residues in the CDR3. Germline lookup yields CDR1 KGHDR and CDR2 SFDVKD. Germline trimming cut 2 bases from V and 3 bases from J; bases unmatched to any gene: 6. The CDR3 loop is CATSDSGTGAIYEQYF. The CDR3 nucleotides read TGTGCCACCAGTGATTCCGGGACAGGGGCTATCTACGAGCAGTACTTC.

The gene calls are TRBV24-1 and TRBJ2-1; 10 positions match TRBD1. This CDR3 is built from 15 residues. In germline, CDR1 is KGHDR, CDR2 SFDVKD. V lost 1 base, J lost 9 bases, and 5 bases stayed unmatched. CDR3 sequence: CATSDLGQGVSEQFF. The CDR3 nucleotides read TGTGCCACCAGTGATTTAGGACAGGGGGTTAGTGAGCAGTTCTTC.

The CDR3 here is CASTATAYEQYF. As DNA, the CDR3 is TGTGCCAGCACCGCGACAGCCTACGAGCAGTACTTC. This chain connects TRBV6-6 to TRBJ2-7; weak D call: TRBD1 (5 bases). CDR1 and CDR2 from the germline V gene are MNHNY and SVGAGI (reference sequence). CDR3 length: 12 amino acids. The V end was cut by 7 bases, the J end by 2 bases, with 9 bases between.

CDR3 protein: CASSSRREGYEQYF. For the CDR3, the DNA is TGTGCCAGCAGCTCAAGGAGGGAGGGCTACGAGCAGTACTTC. The chain is built from TRBV9 and TRBJ2-7; 7 positions match TRBD2. The CDR3 is made up of 14 amino acids. V lost 4 bases to trimming and J lost 3 bases; unmatched junction nucleotides: 7. The germline CDR1 and CDR2 sequences are SGDLS and YYNGEE.

The chain couples TRBV6-5 to TRBJ1-2; the D gene is possibly TRBD1 (6 bases). Deletions cut 2 bases from V and 5 bases from J, with 12 bases between. The CDR3 is made up of 14 amino acids. Germline loops: CDR1 MNHEY, CDR2 SVGAGI. The CDR3 region is CASSYNREGYGYTF. The CDR3 DNA is TGTGCCAGCAGTTACAACAGGGAAGGGTATGGCTACACCTTC.

The rearrangement links TRBV7-2 to TRBJ2-7; 8 bases align to TRBD2. V gave up 6 bases and J gave up 2 bases; unmatched junction bases: 9. Germline V gives CDR1 SGHTA, CDR2 FQGNSA. The CDR3 spans 15 residues. The CDR3 region has the DNA TGTGCCAGCAGTCGCTTAGCGGGACGGCCCTACGAGCAGTACTTC. Translated: CASSRLAGRPYEQYF.

This clone appeared once. The chain couples TRBV5-1 to TRBJ1-5, with D perhaps TRBD1 (5 bases). V was shortened by 2 bases and J by 3 bases, with 9 bases between the two germline ends. Per the germline V gene, CDR1 is SGHRS and CDR2 is YFSETQ. The CDR3 is 14 amino acids. The CDR3: CASSLSGSNQPQHF. Here the CDR3 DNA reads TGCGCCAGCAGCTTATCAGGGTCCAATCAGCCCCAGCATTTT.

V is TRBV6-5 and J is TRBJ2-2; possible D gene TRBD1, 7 bases. The germline V gene encodes CDR1 MNHEY and CDR2 SVGAGI. CDR3 size: 15 residues. V was cut by 6 bases and J by 1 base, with 12 bases left in between. The CDR3 DNA follows: TGTGCCAGCAGCCACCAGGGGGGGAACACCGGGGAGCTGTTTTTT. Protein sequence: CASSHQGGNTGELFF.

The chain carries TRBV2 and TRBJ1-3, with 8 positions matching TRBD1. The germline V gene encodes CDR1 SNHLY and CDR2 FYNNEI. Trimming cost V 10 bases and J 2 bases; bases outside gene matches: 7. This CDR3 is 14 amino acids long. The chain's CDR3 is CATGQGNTGNTIYF. For the CDR3, the DNA is TGTGCCACCGGACAGGGAAACACTGGAAACACCATATATTTT. The entire variable domain, with the rest obtained from reference TRBV2 and TRBJ1-3, is as follows: EPEVTQTPSHQVTQMGQEVILRCVPISNHLYFYWYRQILGQKVEFLVSFYNNEISEKSEIFDDQFSVERPDGSNFTLKIRSTKLEDSAMYFCATGQGNTGNTIYFGEGSWLTVV.

This clone was detected once. V and J are TRBV2 and TRBJ2-5, with 12 nucleotides matching TRBD2. This CDR3 contains 17 residues. V was pared by 2 bases and J by 5 bases, with 9 bases of the junction left unmatched. Looked up from germline, CDR1 is SNHLY and CDR2 is FYNNEI. In DNA, the CDR3 is TGTGCCAGCAGTGAACTAGCGGGAGGGCCTACAGGGGAGACCCAGTACTTC. Protein product: CASSELAGGPTGETQYF.

For this clone: This CDR3 is also generated by other DNA sequences in the sample. The CDR3 DNA reads TGTGCCAGCAGCTTGAGGCAGATAAATTCACCCCTCCACTTT. It specifies CASSLRQINSPLHF. V and J are TRBV11-1 and TRBJ1-6; D remains unclear. Looked up from germline, CDR1 is SGHAT and CDR2 is FQDESV (reference sequence). The CDR3 is 14 residues long. V was trimmed by 3 bases and J by 7 bases, leaving 10 bases between them.

This sequence joins TRBV28 and TRBJ1-2; D not resolved. Deletions cut 7 bases from V and 4 bases from J, with 7 bases between. The CDR3 contains 11 residues. Germline assignment: CDR1 MDHEN and CDR2 SYDVKM. CDR3 residues: CASTSSYGYTF. The DNA for the CDR3 is TGTGCCAGCACCTCGTCCTATGGCTACACCTTC.

The rearrangement uses TRBV6-5 and TRBJ1-1; D call uncertain. Germline CDR1 and CDR2: MNHEY and SVGAGI. The CDR3 extends over 14 amino acids. V lost 0 bases and J lost 3, with 8 bases in between. CDR3 sequence: CASSYSVADTEAFF. CDR3 in DNA: TGTGCCAGCAGTTACTCGGTAGCGGACACTGAAGCTTTCTTT.

The chain recombines TRBV2 with TRBJ2-2; no definite D call. The CDR3 is made up of 16 amino acids. Trimming left V 5 bases short and J 0 bases short, with 13 bases between. The germline V gene has CDR1 SNHLY and CDR2 FYNNEI. CDR3 sequence (DNA): TGTGCCAGCAGTCCCGGGTGGTACGCGAACACCGGGGAGCTGTTTTTT. Translating gives CASSPGWYANTGELFF. Full variable domain (outside the CDR3, taken from reference TRBV2 and TRBJ2-2): EPEVTQTPSHQVTQMGQEVILRCVPISNHLYFYWYRQILGQKVEFLVSFYNNEISEKSEIFDDQFSVERPDGSNFTLKIRSTKLEDSAMYFCASSPGWYANTGELFFGEGSRLTVL.

Remarks on this clone: The sample has other DNA sequences that encode this CDR3 too. The chain employs TRBV27 and TRBJ1-5; no reliable D call. This CDR3 is built from 14 residues. Germline lookup yields CDR1 MNHEY and CDR2 SMNVEV (reference sequence). With 2 bases removed from V and 0 bases from J, the gap between germline ends came to 5 bases. In DNA form, the CDR3 reads TGTGCCAGCAGTTTACAGGCTAGCAATCAGCCCCAGCATTTT. Protein sequence: CASSLQASNQPQHF.

The chain couples TRBV18 to TRBJ2-2; 8 positions agree with TRBD1. From germline, CDR1 is KGHSH and CDR2 LQKENI. Trimming cost V 3 bases and J 4 bases; bases outside gene matches: 1. This CDR3 comprises 14 residues. CDR3 residues: CASSPGQGTGELFF. As DNA, the CDR3 is TGTGCCAGCTCACCCGGACAGGGCACCGGGGAGCTGTTTTTT.

To note about this clone: The sample holds other DNA sequences that translate to the same CDR3. The chain couples TRBV30 to TRBJ1-5; 7 nucleotides align to TRBD1. Germline V gene lookup returns CDR1 GTSNPN and CDR2 SVGIG (reference sequence). The CDR3 is 13 residues long. The V segment lost 0 bases and the J segment 5 bases; nucleotides outside the gene matches: 1. CDR3 in amino acids: CAWSVQGDQPQHF. CDR3 sequence (DNA): TGTGCCTGGAGTGTGCAGGGGGATCAGCCCCAGCATTTT.

The chain combines TRBV5-4 with TRBJ2-1; D is possibly TRBD1 (5 bases). The length of the CDR3 is 15 residues. V was trimmed by 4 bases and J by 8 bases, leaving 19 bases between them. CDR1 and CDR2 (germline): SGHNT, YYREEE (reference sequence). The DNA for the CDR3 is TGTGCCAGCAGCCCCAACACGGGTACCAGGGATGAGCAGTTCTTC. This gives the protein CASSPNTGTRDEQFF.

CDR3 in amino acids: CASSLGSTGTYEQYF. CDR3 nucleotide sequence: TGCGCCAGCAGCTTGGGATCGACAGGGACCTACGAGCAGTACTTC. This chain links TRBV5-1 with TRBJ2-7; 7 nucleotides match TRBD1. Germline loops: CDR1 SGHRS, CDR2 YFSETQ. V gave up 0 bases and J gave up 2 bases; unmatched junction bases: 5. The CDR3 contains 15 residues.

V is TRBV11-2 and J is TRBJ2-3; possible D gene TRBD1, 6 bases. The CDR3 runs to 15 residues. Between the trimmed V and J ends, which lost 0 bases and 3 bases, there was a span of 10 bases. Germline V gene lookup returns CDR1 SGHAT and CDR2 FQNNGV. The CDR3 here is CASSLDQTGTDTQYF. The CDR3 nucleotides read TGTGCCAGCAGCTTAGATCAAACAGGGACAGATACGCAGTATTTT.

CDR3 DNA sequence: TGTGCCAGTAGTGTCTTATCCGGGACAGGGGTTCCCTACGAGCAGTACTTC. Residues: CASSVLSGTGVPYEQYF. J is TRBJ2-7 and V is TRBV19, with 10 nucleotides matching TRBD1. Germline loops: CDR1 LNHDA, CDR2 SQIVND (reference sequence). V lost 5 bases to trimming and J lost 2 bases; unmatched junction nucleotides: 12. The CDR3 has 17 amino acids.

The genes are TRBV6-1 and TRBJ1-2; 12 nucleotides agree with TRBD1. V lost 2 bases and J lost 3; bases outside the gene matches: 10. The CDR3 is made up of 18 amino acids. Germline V gene data show CDR1 as MNHNS and CDR2 as SASEGT. The CDR3 DNA is TGTGCCAGCAGTGAAAAAGCGAGCGGGACAGGGGGCGACTATGGCTACACCTTC. Encoded protein: CASSEKASGTGGDYGYTF.